This T cell receptor beta chain was recorded in a study of shared clonotypes between healthy human individuals. The study drew its donors from healthy HIV-negative adults without recent acute infections or vaccinations. Both subsets, CD45RA+ naive and CD45RA-negative memory, were split from the CD4+ cells. A word on this clone: Its antigen is unidentified.

Method: immunoSEQ multiplex PCR; TCRdb's copy keeps in-frame clones and lacks some. The table lists more than 1,200,000 clones, less than 99% of them singletons. General study results and limits: Researchers found naive subsets generally carried larger estimated richness than memory subsets. Sampling covered nothing but blood. Tissue TCR repertoires likely differ from those found in blood.

J lost 3 bases, V lost 0 bases, and 5 bases had no gene match. The CDR3 length is 16 residues. Looked up from germline, CDR1 is SGHRS and CDR2 is YFSETQ. The source is a young man in good health. The gene calls are TRBV5-1 and TRBJ2-2, with 7 positions matching TRBD1. The sequenced material came from naive CD4+ T cells sorted from blood. Subset meaning: CD45RA+ positively selected. CDR3 loop: CASSLGQGWDTGELFF. The DNA of the CDR3 is TGCGCCAGCAGCTTGGGACAGGGTTGGGACACCGGGGAGCTGTTTTTT.